This passage covers 17 T cell receptor beta chains from one sample sequenced in a study of shared clonotypes between healthy human individuals. The method was immunoSEQ multiplex PCR; TCRdb's version includes in-frame clones alone and lacks a portion of them. The table records about 340,000 clones, around 67% of them present only once. Sample: memory CD4+ T cells sorted from blood. The sample's subset: CD45RA-negative fraction. These receptors came from a man under 40 in good health.

The rearrangement uses TRBV9 and TRBJ1-2, with D unclear. The CDR3 spans 15 residues. V lost 2 bases, J lost 2 bases, and 13 bases lay in between. Looked up from germline, CDR1 is SGDLS and CDR2 is YYNGEE. The CDR3 DNA reads TGTGCCAGCAGCGTCTTGGGCGGCAGCAACTATGGCTACACCTTC. This gives the protein CASSVLGGSNYGYTF.

V usage is TRBV11-3 and J usage is TRBJ2-2; D may be TRBD1 (5 bases). With 8 bases removed from V and 4 bases from J, the gap between germline ends came to 17 bases. The CDR3 runs 15 residues. CDR1 and CDR2 (germline): SGHNT, YENEEA. The CDR3 sequence: CASEKGTGTTGELFF. CDR3 DNA sequence: TGTGCCAGCGAAAAAGGTACAGGAACCACCGGGGAGCTGTTTTTT.

J is TRBJ1-5 and V is TRBV10-3; D is unresolved. The CDR3 is 13 residues long. Germline CDR1 ENHRY, CDR2 SYGVKD. Trimming took off 3 bases at V and 6 bases at J, with 9 bases between the two ends. The CDR3 DNA follows: TGTGCCATCAGTGATGATGGAATTCAGCCCCAGCATTTT. Its translation: CAISDDGIQPQHF.

Many counts were recorded for this clone. The sample carries other DNA sequences with the same CDR3. The rearrangement uses TRBV7-2 and TRBJ1-1; D remains unclear. This CDR3 region has 14 residues. Between the trimmed V and J ends, which lost 3 bases and 0 bases, there was a span of 8 bases. The germline V gene has CDR1 SGHTA and CDR2 FQGNSA. The CDR3 spells CASSLVALNTEAFF. The CDR3 DNA is TGTGCCAGCAGCTTGGTTGCGCTGAACACTGAAGCTTTCTTT.

This clone was observed a few times. The J gene is TRBJ1-4, the V gene TRBV7-8; 10 positions match TRBD1. The CDR3 is 17 residues long. With 2 bases clipped from V and 3 bases from J, the junction kept 6 bases outside the gene matches. The germline V gene has CDR1 SGHVS and CDR2 FQNEAQ. CDR3 nucleotide sequence: TGTGCCAGCAGCTTATTGTCGGGGACAGGGGCTAATGAAAAACTGTTTTTT. Translated: CASSLLSGTGANEKLFF.

V gene TRBV5-3 combines with J gene TRBJ2-7, with D perhaps assigned TRBD1 or TRBD2 (5 bases each). TRBV5-3 carries the ORF label, with uncertain function. The V gene lost 3 bases and the J gene lost 3 bases, with 19 bases spanning the gap. The CDR3 is 16 residues long. CDR3 residues: CARSSIFRGAHYEQYF. The CDR3 region has the DNA TGTGCCAGAAGCTCCATATTTAGAGGGGCACACTACGAGCAGTACTTC.

The chain is built from TRBV27 and TRBJ2-7; D tentatively reads TRBD1 or TRBD2 (6 bases each). From germline, CDR1 is MNHEY and CDR2 SMNVEV (reference sequence). This CDR3 has 15 residues. Trimming cost V 5 bases and J 5 bases, with 19 bases left between them. Here the CDR3 reads CASSSPVRGQNEQYF. The CDR3 DNA follows: TGTGCCAGCAGTAGCCCGGTTCGGGGGCAGAACGAGCAGTACTTC.

The chain joins TRBV9 to TRBJ2-2; D perhaps matches TRBD2 (6 bases). The CDR3 sequence is 15 residues long. Trimming took 5 bases from V and 4 from J, leaving 15 bases between them. The germline CDR1 and CDR2 sequences are SGDLS and YYNGEE. CDR3 loop: CASSERASVTGELFF. The CDR3 DNA is TGTGCCAGCAGTGAGCGGGCCTCGGTCACCGGGGAGCTGTTTTTT.

The chain employs TRBV6-1 and TRBJ1-3; no definite D call. The CDR3 is 13 amino acids. V lost 2 bases and J lost 0, with 2 bases in between. Germline loops: CDR1 MNHNS, CDR2 SASEGT. This CDR3 is CASSETSGNTIYF. The CDR3 DNA sequence: TGTGCCAGCAGTGAAACCTCTGGAAACACCATATATTTT.

This clone was picked up a small number of times. The chain employs TRBV5-1 and TRBJ2-7, with unresolved D. V lost 0 bases and J lost 7, with 14 bases in between. The germline gives CDR1 SGHRS, CDR2 YFSETQ. The CDR3 sequence is 14 residues long. CDR3 residues: CASSLVDGQKEQYF. The CDR3 DNA reads TGCGCCAGCAGCTTGGTTGACGGGCAAAAGGAGCAGTACTTC.

This clone was found many times. Other DNA sequences in the sample encode the same CDR3. The rearrangement uses TRBV7-3 and TRBJ2-7; the D is unclear. Trimming removed 5 bases from V and 7 bases from J, with 21 bases in between. The germline CDR1 and CDR2 sequences are SGHTA and FQGTGA. The CDR3 totals 15 residues. In DNA form, the CDR3 reads TGTGCCAGCAGCCCTATGGGGTTGGGTCATCAAGAGCAGTACTTC. Translated, it gives CASSPMGLGHQEQYF.

J is TRBJ2-7 and V is TRBV13; possible D gene TRBD2, 5 bases. Germline lookup yields CDR1 PRHDT and CDR2 FYEKMQ (reference sequence). V was trimmed by 1 base and J by 7 bases, leaving 23 bases between them. CDR3 size: 17 residues. CDR3 residues: CASSLALFGEGAREQYF. CDR3 DNA sequence: TGTGCCAGCAGCTTAGCGTTGTTCGGGGAAGGAGCAAGGGAGCAGTACTTC.

The chain carries TRBV7-3 and TRBJ2-6; 9 bases fit TRBD1. The CDR3 is 14 residues long. The ends lost 5 bases at V and 12 bases at J; junction bases unmatched: 8. Germline V gene sequence: CDR1 SGHTA, CDR2 FQGTGA. The CDR3 is CASSRPGQGPVLTF. The CDR3 bases are TGTGCCAGCAGCAGACCGGGACAGGGCCCCGTCCTGACTTTC.

The chain employs TRBV4-1 and TRBJ2-2; TRBD2 matches at 7 bases. CDR3 length: 19 amino acids. V lost 0 bases, J lost 4 bases, and 14 bases stayed unmatched. The germline gives CDR1 MGHRA, CDR2 YSYEKL. The CDR3 DNA follows: TGCGCCAGCAGCCAAGATATGACGGGGCGGGACTATCGCACCGGGGAGCTGTTTTTT. Its protein product is CASSQDMTGRDYRTGELFF.

This chain links TRBV7-2 with TRBJ2-1; possible D gene TRBD2, 5 bases. The germline CDR1 and CDR2 sequences are SGHTA and FQGNSA. CDR3 length equals 14 residues. The V end was cut by 5 bases, the J end by 7 bases, with 15 bases between. The CDR3: CASSPSRALNEQFF. The CDR3 DNA reads TGTGCCAGCAGCCCCTCGAGGGCGCTTAATGAGCAGTTCTTC.

V is TRBV5-1 and J is TRBJ2-7, with 10 bases that match TRBD2. Germline-derived CDR1 and CDR2 are SGHRS and YFSETQ. Trimming at V came to 3 bases and at J to 6 bases, leaving 15 bases not matched to a gene. The CDR3 spans 17 residues. CDR3 sequence reads: CASSYQGIGLAGAEQYF. The CDR3 DNA sequence: TGCGCCAGCAGCTATCAGGGTATTGGCCTAGCGGGAGCCGAGCAGTACTTC.

The chain has TRBV7-2 and TRBJ2-3; 11 bases fit TRBD2. V dropped 5 bases and J dropped 3; count of bases not matched to a gene: 7. CDR3 length equals 16 residues. The V gene's germline CDR1 is SGHTA and CDR2 FQGNSA. CDR3 coding DNA: TGTGCCAGCAGCGTTGTCGGGACTAGCGGAACAGATACGCAGTATTTT. Amino acid sequence: CASSVVGTSGTDTQYF.